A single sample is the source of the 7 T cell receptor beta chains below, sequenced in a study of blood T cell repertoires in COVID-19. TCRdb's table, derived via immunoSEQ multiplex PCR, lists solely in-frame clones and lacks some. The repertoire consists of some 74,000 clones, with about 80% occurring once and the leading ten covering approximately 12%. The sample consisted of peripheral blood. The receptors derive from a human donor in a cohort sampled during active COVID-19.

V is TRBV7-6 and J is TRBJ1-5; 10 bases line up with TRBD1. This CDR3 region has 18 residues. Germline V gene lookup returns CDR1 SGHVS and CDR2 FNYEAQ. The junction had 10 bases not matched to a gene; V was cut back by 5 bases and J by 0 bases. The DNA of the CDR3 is TGTGCCAGCAGCCCGGGACAGGGGTCACTATATAGCAATCAGCCCCAGCATTTT. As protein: CASSPGQGSLYSNQPQHF.

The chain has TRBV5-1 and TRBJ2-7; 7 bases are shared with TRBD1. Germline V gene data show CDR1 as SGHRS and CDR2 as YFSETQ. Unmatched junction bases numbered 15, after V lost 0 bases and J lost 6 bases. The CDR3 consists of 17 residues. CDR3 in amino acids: CASSLAFGQAQASEQYF. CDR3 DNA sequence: TGCGCCAGCAGCTTGGCCTTCGGACAGGCTCAGGCCTCCGAGCAGTACTTC.

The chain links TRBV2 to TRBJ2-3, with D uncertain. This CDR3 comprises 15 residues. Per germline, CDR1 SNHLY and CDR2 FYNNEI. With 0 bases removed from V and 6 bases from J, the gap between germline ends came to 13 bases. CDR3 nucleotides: TGTGCCAGCAGTGAAGCGAAACGGAGCAAGGATACGCAGTATTTT. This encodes CASSEAKRSKDTQYF.

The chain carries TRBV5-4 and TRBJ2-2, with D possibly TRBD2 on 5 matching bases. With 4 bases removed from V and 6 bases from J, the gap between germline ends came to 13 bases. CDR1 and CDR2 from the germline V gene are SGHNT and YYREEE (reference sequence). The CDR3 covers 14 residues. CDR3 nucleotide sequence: TGTGCCAGCAGCCCCCTTCCGGGGTCCGGGGAGCTGTTTTTT. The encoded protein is CASSPLPGSGELFF.

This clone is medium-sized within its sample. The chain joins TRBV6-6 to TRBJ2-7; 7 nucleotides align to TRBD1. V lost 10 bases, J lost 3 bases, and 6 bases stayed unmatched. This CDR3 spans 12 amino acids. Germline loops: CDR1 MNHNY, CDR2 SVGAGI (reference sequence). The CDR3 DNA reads TGTGCCATCAGGGACAGCTTCTACGAGCAGTACTTC. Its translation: CAIRDSFYEQYF.

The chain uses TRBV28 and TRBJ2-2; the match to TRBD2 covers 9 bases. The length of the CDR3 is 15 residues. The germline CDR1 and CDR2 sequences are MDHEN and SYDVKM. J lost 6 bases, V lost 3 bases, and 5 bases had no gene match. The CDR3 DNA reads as TGTGCCAGCAGTTTCCGGACTAGCGTCCCCGGGGAGCTGTTTTTT. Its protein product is CASSFRTSVPGELFF.

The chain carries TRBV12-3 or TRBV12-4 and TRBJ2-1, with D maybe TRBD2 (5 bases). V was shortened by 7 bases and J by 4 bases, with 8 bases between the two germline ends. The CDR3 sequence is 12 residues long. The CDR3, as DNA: TGTGCCAGCACCCGGGGATACAATGAGCAGTTCTTC. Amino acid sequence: CASTRGYNEQFF.